One and the same sample provided the 5 T cell receptor beta chains below, sequenced in a study of shared clonotypes between healthy human individuals. Using immunoSEQ multiplex PCR, the repertoire was profiled, and TCRdb retains in-frame clones only, with some absent. The sample holds 450,000 to 500,000 clones, 79% seen once. The source material was PBMCs. These receptor sequences come from a woman aged 40 to 50 in good health. Some clones in this sample may be carry-over from other donors' samples.

The count of this clone is one. The chain employs TRBV5-4 and TRBJ2-5; D assignment may be TRBD1 or TRBD2 (5 bases each). The germline V gene has CDR1 SGHNT and CDR2 YYREEE (reference sequence). The CDR3 runs 15 residues. V was shortened by 1 base and J by 1 base, with 11 bases between the two germline ends. CDR3 region: CASSLFRDGQETQYF. The CDR3, as DNA: TGTGCCAGCAGCTTGTTCAGGGACGGCCAAGAGACCCAGTACTTC.

This clone has a handful of counts. The chain uses TRBV21-1 and TRBJ2-1; the tabulated D call, TRBD1, remains unverified against the DNA. TRBV21-1 is noted as a pseudogene. The CDR3 contains 14 residues. The CDR3 nucleotides are TGTGCCAGCAGCGGGACAGGAGCCCTCGGTGAGCAGTTCTTC. Protein sequence: CASSGTGALGEQFF.

The rearrangement joins TRBV7-8 to TRBJ2-7; D gene uncertain. Between the trimmed V and J ends, which lost 5 bases and 2 bases, there was a span of 4 bases. This CDR3 has 11 amino acids. Germline loops: CDR1 SGHVS, CDR2 FQNEAQ. The CDR3 DNA reads as TGTGCCAGCAGCACCACCTACGAGCAGTACTTC. Amino acids: CASSTTYEQYF. Together with reference TRBV7-8 and TRBJ2-7, the CDR3 gives the full variable domain: GAGVSQSPRYKVAKRGQDVALRCDPISGHVSLFWYQQALGQGPEFLTYFQNEAQLDKSGLPSDRFFAERPEGSVSTLKIQRTQQEDSAVYLCASSTTYEQYFGPGTRLTVT.

The chain carries TRBV28 and TRBJ2-7, with 7 bases lining up with TRBD1. In germline, CDR1 is MDHEN, CDR2 SYDVKM. V lost 5 bases and J lost 6; bases outside the gene matches: 10. The CDR3 has 14 amino acids. The DNA for the CDR3 is TGTGCCAGCAGTCCACTAGACAGGGTCGGCGAGCAGTACTTC. Translation gives CASSPLDRVGEQYF.

This clone showed up just a few times. CDR3: CAWSPSRGLNTEAFF. CDR3 in DNA: TGTGCCTGGAGTCCCTCCCGGGGGCTGAACACTGAAGCTTTCTTT. The rearrangement joins TRBV30 to TRBJ1-1, with a tentative D call TRBD1 (6 bases). Trimming took 2 bases from V and 0 from J, leaving 13 bases between them. The CDR3 consists of 15 residues. Looked up from germline, CDR1 is GTSNPN and CDR2 is SVGIG (reference sequence).